This T cell receptor beta chain was profiled in a study of T cell responses to AZD1222 COVID-19 vaccine. Study details: Second doses at about 4 or about 12 weeks were pooled. Study-wide points: The number of AZD1222 recipients seropositive at baseline was only five to seven. The reported proportion of spike-specific TCRs targeting unmutated variant regions was nearly half. At 160-218 and 743-854, vaccine-associated CD4 TCRs were dominant, and they spanned spike.

Turning to this clone: Antigen: not known.

V was clipped by 5 bases and J by 2 bases; unmatched bases: 15. This CDR3 spans 18 amino acids. Germline values: CDR1 SQVTM, CDR2 ANQGSEA. The assay was immunoSEQ multiplex PCR, and TCRdb's table has in-frame clones only and misses some. The table lists about 120,000 clones, about 92% of them singletons, with 11% to 15% in the top ten. The source was peripheral blood, collected on day 0 of AZD1222 vaccination. This receptor was obtained from an adult in good health. The chain uses TRBV29-1 and TRBJ1-4, with 9 bases that match TRBD1. The CDR3 protein is CSVWGIRIGTGTNEKLFF. DNA for the CDR3: TGCAGCGTTTGGGGGATCCGAATCGGGACAGGGACTAATGAAAAACTGTTTTTT.